The next 25 T cell receptor beta chains were all read from a single sample in a study of Ad26.COV2.S vaccination and SARS-CoV-2 variants. Sequencing used immunoSEQ multiplex PCR; TCRdb keeps in-frame clones, though not all of them. In the table there are about 440,000 clones, 90% of which are singletons. Treatment specified: some 20 received Ad26.COV2.S at low or high dose, single or two shots; several received placebo; per-sample allocation not given. The study sampled participants on day 63 after the first vaccine or placebo injection. Sample: peripheral blood, taken in a trial of Ad26.COV2.S vaccine versus placebo. The receptors were sampled from a person between 18 and 65 years old who received the Ad26.COV2.S COVID-19 vaccine or a placebo.

The CDR3 nucleotides read TGTGCCAGCTCACCGACCGGGGGGAGAACTAATGAAAAACTGTTTTTT. Translated, it gives CASSPTGGRTNEKLFF. This chain connects TRBV18 to TRBJ1-4; D perhaps matches TRBD1 (5 bases). Germline V CDR1 and CDR2: KGHSH, LQKENI. Between the trimmed V and J ends, which lost 3 bases and 1 base, there was a span of 12 bases. The CDR3 loop spans 16 amino acids.

The gene calls are TRBV7-8 and TRBJ2-1; the D gene is possibly TRBD1 (6 bases). V was cut by 5 bases and J by 6 bases, with 11 bases left in between. CDR3 length: 13 amino acids. Germline values: CDR1 SGHVS, CDR2 FQNEAQ. CDR3 in DNA: TGTGCCAGCAGCCCGGACAGACTCAATGAGCAGTTCTTC. Translated, it gives CASSPDRLNEQFF.

The chain carries TRBV6-5 and TRBJ2-7, with 9 bases fitting TRBD2. CDR3 size: 14 residues. V was clipped by 5 bases and J by 2 bases; unmatched bases: 4. Germline V lookup: CDR1 MNHEY, CDR2 SVGAGI. The CDR3 sequence is CASSPSGATYEQYF. The DNA of the CDR3 is TGTGCCAGCAGTCCTAGCGGGGCAACCTACGAGCAGTACTTC.

The chain couples TRBV5-5 to TRBJ1-6; D is ambiguous. Trimming stripped 1 base from V and 10 bases from J, with 6 bases between. The CDR3 has 12 amino acids. Germline CDR1 is SGHKS and CDR2 is YYEKEE (reference sequence). CDR3 DNA sequence: TGTGCCAGCAGCTTGCCCGAATCACCCCTCCACTTT. Protein: CASSLPESPLHF.

The CDR3 loop is CASSLATGGTEAFF. The DNA of the CDR3 is TGTGCCAGCAGCTTAGCGACAGGGGGCACTGAAGCTTTCTTT. V and J are TRBV11-2 and TRBJ1-1; the match to TRBD1 covers 9 bases. Germline V CDR1 and CDR2: SGHAT, FQNNGV. The CDR3 runs 14 residues. With 1 base clipped from V and 4 bases from J, the junction kept 1 base outside the gene matches. Looking up the rest from reference TRBV11-2 and TRBJ1-1 gives the full variable domain: EAGVAQSPRYKIIEKRQSVAFWCNPISGHATLYWYQQILGQGPKLLIQFQNNGVVDDSQLPKDRFSAERLKGVDSTLKIQPAKLEDSAVYLCASSLATGGTEAFFGQGTRLTVV.

The V call is TRBV6-6, the J call TRBJ1-2; the match to TRBD1 covers 7 bases. Germline V CDR1 and CDR2: MNHNY, SVGAGI (reference sequence). V lost 8 bases, J lost 3 bases, and 12 bases stayed unmatched. CDR3 length equals 15 residues. The CDR3 is CASGSWDSPDYGYTF. CDR3 bases: TGTGCCAGCGGTTCTTGGGACAGTCCCGACTATGGCTACACCTTC.

J is TRBJ2-5 and V is TRBV4-2; the match to TRBD2 covers 12 bases. The CDR3 runs 18 residues. Germline V CDR1 and CDR2: LGHNA, YNFKEQ. J lost 5 bases, V lost 0 bases, and 10 bases had no gene match. This CDR3 reads CASSQEPSGRAWGETQYF. DNA for the CDR3: TGTGCCAGCAGCCAAGAGCCTAGCGGGAGGGCCTGGGGGGAGACCCAGTACTTC.

This clone was seen a single time. V usage is TRBV15 and J usage is TRBJ1-5; unclear D gene. This CDR3 is built from 15 residues. V was trimmed by 8 bases and J by 0 bases, leaving 14 bases between them. CDR1 and CDR2 (germline): LNHNV, YYDKDF (reference sequence). CDR3 residues: CATSGAEISNQPQHF. Here the CDR3 DNA reads TGTGCCACCTCCGGAGCCGAAATTAGCAATCAGCCCCAGCATTTT.

V usage is TRBV7-2 and J usage is TRBJ2-3; D is ambiguous. The CDR3 is 12 amino acids. From germline, CDR1 is SGHTA and CDR2 FQGNSA. The V end lost 5 bases, the J end lost 7 bases, and 10 bases lay between the germline ends. As DNA, the CDR3 is TGTGCCAGCAGCCGGACCTATAATACGCAGTATTTT. It translates to CASSRTYNTQYF.

The V gene is TRBV19, the J gene TRBJ2-2; D remains ambiguous. The CDR3 is 15 residues long. The germline V gene has CDR1 LNHDA and CDR2 SQIVND (reference sequence). V was pared by 7 bases and J by 1 base, with 13 bases between. The CDR3 region has the DNA TGTGCCAGTACCCCCCGGCCCCAGAACACCGGGGAGCTGTTTTTT. Translated: CASTPRPQNTGELFF.

The genes are TRBV6-2 or TRBV6-3 and TRBJ2-2; 9 bases line up with TRBD2. Per the germline V gene, CDR1 is MNHEY and CDR2 is SVGEGT. V was clipped by 0 bases and J by 3 bases; unmatched bases: 11. There are 19 residues in the CDR3. The CDR3 protein is CASSYSIGGTSRDTGELFF. CDR3 in DNA: TGTGCCAGCAGTTACTCGATCGGTGGGACTAGCAGAGACACCGGGGAGCTGTTTTTT.

The CDR3 reads CASLAGVLNNEQFF. The CDR3 nucleotides are TGTGCCAGTCTAGCGGGAGTGTTAAACAATGAGCAGTTCTTC. V is TRBV28 and J is TRBJ2-1; 10 positions agree with TRBD2. The germline CDR1 and CDR2 sequences are MDHEN and SYDVKM. J was trimmed by 5 bases and V by 9 bases; bases with no gene match: 7. The CDR3 sequence is 14 residues long.

This clone was found once. At one end, the junction sequence differs from germline, possibly due to a read error. This sequence joins TRBV7-9 and TRBJ1-3, with a weak D call TRBD1 (5 bases). Germline-derived CDR1 and CDR2 are SEHNR and FQNEAQ (reference sequence). This CDR3 is 11 amino acids long. The CDR3 sequence: CASSLEGTPFF. Here the CDR3 DNA reads TGTGCCAGCAGCTTAGAAGGGACCCCGTTTTTT.

V and J are TRBV7-9 and TRBJ2-7, with D unresolved. The V gene's germline CDR1 is SEHNR and CDR2 FQNEAQ (reference sequence). The length of the CDR3 is 12 residues. V lost 2 bases, J lost 6 bases, and 8 bases lay in between. The CDR3 DNA is TGTGCCAGCAGCTTACTTTTGTTCGAGCAGTACTTC. Translated: CASSLLLFEQYF.

V usage is TRBV7-2 and J usage is TRBJ1-1; D is unresolved. CDR1 SGHTA and CDR2 FQGNSA come from the germline V gene. V was trimmed by 3 bases and J by 5 bases, leaving 13 bases between them. The CDR3 extends over 14 amino acids. Here the CDR3 DNA reads TGTGCCAGCAGCTTCGACGGGGTAGGGACTGAAGCTTTCTTT. Its translation: CASSFDGVGTEAFF.

V is TRBV2 and J is TRBJ1-1; tentative D call: TRBD1 (5 bases). CDR3 length: 13 amino acids. Per germline, CDR1 SNHLY and CDR2 FYNNEI. Trimming took 10 bases from V and 0 from J, leaving 12 bases between them. The CDR3 loop is CATATDMNTEAFF. In DNA form, the CDR3 reads TGTGCCACCGCGACAGATATGAACACTGAAGCTTTCTTT.

CDR3 nucleotide sequence: TGTGCCAGCAGCCCTGACGGGCGCTCCTACAATGAGCAGTTCTTC. Translating it yields CASSPDGRSYNEQFF. The gene calls are TRBV5-8 and TRBJ2-1; no definite D call. CDR3 length: 15 residues. Trimming stripped 4 bases from V and 0 bases from J, with 11 bases between. Germline values: CDR1 SGHTS, CDR2 YDEGEE.

The chain recombines TRBV7-9 with TRBJ2-1; tentative D call: TRBD2 (6 bases). The ends were cut back, 4 bases at V and 5 bases at J, with 15 bases in the middle. The CDR3 contains 15 residues. Looked up from germline, CDR1 is SEHNR and CDR2 is FQNEAQ (reference sequence). The CDR3 loop reads CASSSPGLLDNEQFF. CDR3 sequence (DNA): TGTGCCAGCAGCTCCCCGGGACTCCTCGACAATGAGCAGTTCTTC.

V is TRBV5-1 and J is TRBJ1-3; tentatively, D is TRBD1 (5 bases). This CDR3 contains 14 residues. The germline V and J ends were trimmed by 0 bases and 8 bases, with 12 bases remaining between them. Per germline, CDR1 SGHRS and CDR2 YFSETQ. This CDR3 reads CASSLGGSEDTIYF. The CDR3, as DNA: TGCGCCAGCAGCTTGGGGGGGTCTGAGGACACCATATATTTT.

This clone was observed a single time. This sequence joins TRBV7-6 and TRBJ2-1, with TRBD1 matching over 7 bases. Germline-derived CDR1 and CDR2 are SGHVS and FNYEAQ. With 5 bases clipped from V and 9 bases from J, the junction kept 7 bases outside the gene matches. The CDR3 is 13 residues long. CDR3 sequence reads: CASSPRQGGEQFF. The DNA for the CDR3 is TGTGCCAGCAGCCCACGACAGGGCGGTGAGCAGTTCTTC.

The chain recombines TRBV19 with TRBJ2-5, with a weak D call TRBD2 (5 bases). The germline CDR1 and CDR2 sequences are LNHDA and SQIVND (reference sequence). Trimming removed 4 bases from V and 7 bases from J, with 13 bases in between. The CDR3 loop spans 13 amino acids. CDR3 in amino acids: CASSTTRSVTQYF. In DNA form, the CDR3 reads TGTGCCAGTAGTACCACTAGGTCAGTGACCCAGTACTTC.

The chain has TRBV9 and TRBJ2-1; possible D gene TRBD2, 6 bases. V was pared by 0 bases and J by 4 bases, with 14 bases between. Germline CDR1 SGDLS, CDR2 YYNGEE. There are 16 residues in the CDR3. CDR3 sequence: CASSVGEASAYNEQFF. The CDR3 region has the DNA TGTGCCAGCAGCGTAGGGGAGGCTAGCGCGTACAATGAGCAGTTCTTC.

The chain links TRBV27 to TRBJ2-5; 8 nucleotides match TRBD1. With V trimmed by 5 bases and J by 3 bases, 11 bases remained unmatched. Germline V gene sequence: CDR1 MNHEY, CDR2 SMNVEV (reference sequence). The CDR3 sequence is 16 residues long. As DNA, the CDR3 is TGTGCCAGCAGTAGCCTTCAGGGGGCAGGCAAAGAGACCCAGTACTTC. Translation gives CASSSLQGAGKETQYF.

V and J are TRBV18 and TRBJ2-7, with D maybe TRBD1 (5 bases). The CDR3 totals 13 residues. V was clipped by 3 bases and J by 3 bases, with 9 bases between them. In germline, CDR1 is KGHSH, CDR2 LQKENI. The CDR3 coding sequence is TGTGCCAGCTCACCCATAGGGGTCTACGAGCAGTACTTC. Translated, it gives CASSPIGVYEQYF.

The V and J genes are TRBV7-9 and TRBJ1-1; D perhaps matches TRBD1 (5 bases). The CDR3 is 17 amino acids. The germline gives CDR1 SEHNR, CDR2 FQNEAQ (reference sequence). V was cut by 5 bases and J by 1 base, with 20 bases left in between. CDR3 sequence reads: CASSPGGGFARNTEAFF. The CDR3 DNA sequence: TGTGCCAGCAGCCCTGGGGGGGGGTTTGCCAGGAACACTGAAGCTTTCTTT.